The clone carrying this T cell receptor beta chain was counted only a few times. Different DNA sequences within this sample yield the same CDR3. TCRdb's table, derived via immunoSEQ multiplex PCR, lists solely in-frame clones and lacks some. In the table there are about 2.1 million clones, about 93% of which are singletons. The data originate from a study of shared clonotypes between healthy human individuals. Germline V gene lookup returns CDR1 SEHNR and CDR2 FQNEAQ (reference sequence). Trimming pared 1 base from V and 5 bases from J, leaving 11 bases between. The CDR3 totals 14 residues. CD45RO-negative cells were positively selected for CCR7, leaving out terminally differentiated effector memory CD45RA+ cells.

Sequenced sample: naive CD8+ T cells from PBMCs. The clonotype was recovered from a young man in good health. Some clones in this sample may be carry-over from other donors' samples. J is TRBJ1-2 and V is TRBV7-9; the D gene is possibly TRBD1 (6 bases). The CDR3 DNA reads as TGTGCCAGCAGCTTAGTAGTCAGGGGTTATGGCTACACCTTC. Protein product: CASSLVVRGYGYTF.